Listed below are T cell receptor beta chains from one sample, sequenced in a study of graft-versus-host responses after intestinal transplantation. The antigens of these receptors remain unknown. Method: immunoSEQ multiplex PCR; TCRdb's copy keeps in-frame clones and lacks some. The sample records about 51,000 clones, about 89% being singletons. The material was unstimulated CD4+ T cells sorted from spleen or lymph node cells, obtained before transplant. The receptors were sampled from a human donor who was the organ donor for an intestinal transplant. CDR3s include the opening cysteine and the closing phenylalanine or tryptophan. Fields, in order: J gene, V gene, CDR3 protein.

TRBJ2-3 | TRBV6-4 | CASSDGSGRPTDTQYF
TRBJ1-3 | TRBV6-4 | CASSDGRSSGNTIYF
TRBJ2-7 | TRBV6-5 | CASRLGLAGPYEQYF
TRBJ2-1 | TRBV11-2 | CASSLVAGASGEQFF
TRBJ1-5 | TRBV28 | CATNLAGAFNQPQHF
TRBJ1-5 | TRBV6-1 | CASSESSYQPQHF
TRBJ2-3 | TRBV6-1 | CASSERQGADTQYF
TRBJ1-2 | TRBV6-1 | CATNPGQGAYGYTF
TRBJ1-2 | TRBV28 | CASWGTTGEGYTF
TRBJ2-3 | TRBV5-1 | CASGGTGSTDTQYF
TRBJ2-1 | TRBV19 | CASKGRDDEQFF
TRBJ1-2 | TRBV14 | CASSQERNRDSGYTF
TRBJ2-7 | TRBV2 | CASSRLADRYEQYF
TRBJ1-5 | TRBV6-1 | CASSEPPNQPQHF
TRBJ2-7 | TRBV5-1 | CASSPRAGDYEQYF
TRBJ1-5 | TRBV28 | CASSPRDRVEQPQHF
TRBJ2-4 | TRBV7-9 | CASSLAGAGDIQYF
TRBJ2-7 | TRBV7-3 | CASSLGTGNPSYEQYF
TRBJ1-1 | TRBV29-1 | CSVAADRGTMNTEAFF
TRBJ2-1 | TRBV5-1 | CASSLGGLNSGSNEQFF
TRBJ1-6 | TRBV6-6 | CASSYDRVNSPLHF
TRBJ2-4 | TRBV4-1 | CASSQRTGDKNIQYF
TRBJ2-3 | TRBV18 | CASSPDRGTDTQYF
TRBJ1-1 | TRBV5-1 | CASSVDRTVLTEAFF
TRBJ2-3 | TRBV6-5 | CASSYSGGSGRNTQYF
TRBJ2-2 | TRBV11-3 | CASSLLGADTGELFF
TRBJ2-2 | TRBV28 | CASRSTGANTGELFF
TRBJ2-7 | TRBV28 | CASSHLAGRDEQYF
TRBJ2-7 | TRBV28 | CASSPFAGYEQYF
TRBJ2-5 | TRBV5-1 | CASRKQGWETQYF
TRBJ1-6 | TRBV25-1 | CASSARTGKNSPLHF
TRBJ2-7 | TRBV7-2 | CASSLASVYEQYF
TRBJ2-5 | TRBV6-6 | CLCIPGGVAGRETQYF
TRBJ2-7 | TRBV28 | CASSSPRGRRYEQYF
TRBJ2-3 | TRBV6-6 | CATTRAGTDTQYF
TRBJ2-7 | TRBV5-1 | CASSLEGYEQYF
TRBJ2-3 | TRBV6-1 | CASSEALTSGSRSTDTQYF
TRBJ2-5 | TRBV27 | CASSLRTGSEAQYF
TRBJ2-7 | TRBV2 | CASSIQGSKQYF